These T cell receptor beta chains were read from a single sample in a study of T cells expressing NK-cell markers. After re-calling the 5' RACE reads, TCRdb lists one entry per CDR3 protein, DNA absent. Listed are roughly 350,000 distinct CDR3 sequences; roughly 5.2% falls within the top ten. Sample: blood T cells: a sorted CD56 or NKG2C T cell subset, CD4+ or CD8+ T cells, or bulk PBMC T cells (not recorded which). The receptors were sampled from a man aged 18 to 69 in good health. Each CDR3 is given with its conserved first and last residue.

J gene | V gene | CDR3 protein
TRBJ2-5 | TRBV15 | CATSRSLAGPSRRSETQYF
TRBJ2-1 | TRBV3-1 | CASSQWAAAVTYNEQFF
TRBJ2-1 | TRBV5-6 | CASTVGQGDFEQFF
TRBJ1-1 | TRBV10-3 | CAISGGPGQGVMNTEAFF
TRBJ2-1 | TRBV3-1 | CASSRLAEEQFF
TRBJ2-5 | TRBV6-1 | CASRMASGGPGETQYF
TRBJ2-6 | TRBV10-3 | CAIRAGTGAGANVLTF
TRBJ1-5 | TRBV21-1 | CASSKRATGNQPQHF
TRBJ1-1 | TRBV15 | CATSSGQGMNTEAFF
TRBJ2-2 | TRBV4-2 | CASSQVAGGRGTGELFF
TRBJ2-7 | TRBV20-1 | CSARDIGSIDEQYF
TRBJ1-4 | TRBV6-5 | CASSYEPGTGGKLFF
TRBJ2-7 | TRBV29-1 | CSVRQDYSYEQYF
TRBJ2-1 | TRBV19 | CASTSGTGLYNEQFF
TRBJ1-1 | TRBV20-1 | CSASVVTTGAFF
TRBJ2-5 | TRBV29-1 | CSVTGQGPWLGQETQYF
TRBJ1-6 | TRBV5-6 | CASSLDPYSYNSPLHF
TRBJ2-5 | TRBV20-1 | CSATPSGASGGRETQYF
TRBJ2-1 | TRBV19 | CASSPPGLAGREQFF
TRBJ1-4 | TRBV6-5 | CASSSRGANEKLFF
TRBJ2-4 | TRBV5-1 | CASRPQGDLAKNIQYF
TRBJ2-7 | TRBV7-2 | CASSLKGGALYEQYF
TRBJ1-5 | TRBV10-2 | CASREGVNQPQHF
TRBJ2-2 | TRBV23-1 | CASSQTPGGGEAGELFF
TRBJ2-3 | TRBV5-6 | CASSLGFGAQSTDTQYF
TRBJ2-7 | TRBV12-3/TRBV12-4 | CASKLEGSYEQYF